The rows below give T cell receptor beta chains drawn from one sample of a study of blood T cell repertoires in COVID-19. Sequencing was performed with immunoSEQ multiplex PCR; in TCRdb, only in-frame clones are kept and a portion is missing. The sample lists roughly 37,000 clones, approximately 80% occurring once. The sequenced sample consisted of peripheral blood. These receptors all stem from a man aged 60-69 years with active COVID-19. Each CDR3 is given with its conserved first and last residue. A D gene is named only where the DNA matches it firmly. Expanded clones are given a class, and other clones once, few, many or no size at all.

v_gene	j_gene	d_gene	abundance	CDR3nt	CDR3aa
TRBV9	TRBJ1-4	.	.	TGTGCCAGCAGCGCCGAGGGGGGGTATTATGAAAAACTGTTTTTT	CASSAEGGYYEKLFF
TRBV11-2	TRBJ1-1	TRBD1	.	TGTGCCAGCAGCTTACCCGAGGACAGGGGAGCTTTCTTT	CASSLPEDRGAFF
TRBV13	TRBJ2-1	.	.	TGTGCCAGCAGTATTTGGGGAAGGGGCAATGAGCAGTTCTTC	CASSIWGRGNEQFF
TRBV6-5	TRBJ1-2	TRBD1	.	TGTGCCAGCAGTTACGCCCATTGGACAGGGGTTTATGGCTACACCTTC	CASSYAHWTGVYGYTF
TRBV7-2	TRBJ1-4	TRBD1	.	TGTGCCAGCAGCTTAATATGGCAGGGGGCCTCTACAACTAATGAAAAACTGTTTTTT	CASSLIWQGASTTNEKLFF
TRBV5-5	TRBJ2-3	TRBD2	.	TGTGCCAGCAGCTTGTCCATCCAAGCGGGAGGGTTCACAGATACGCAGTATTTT	CASSLSIQAGGFTDTQYF
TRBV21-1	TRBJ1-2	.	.	TGTGCCAGCAGCAGCTGGCGCGGGACAGAGCCTGGCTACACCTTC	CASSSWRGTEPGYTF
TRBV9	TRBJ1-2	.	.	TGTGCCAGCAGCGTAGTTGGGGGGAAGGGGCCCTATGGCTACACCTTC	CASSVVGGKGPYGYTF
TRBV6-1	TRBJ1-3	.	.	TGTGCCAGCAGTGAACGAGCCTACTCTGGAAACACCATATATTTT	CASSERAYSGNTIYF
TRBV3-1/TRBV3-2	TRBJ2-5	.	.	TGTGCCAGCAGCCCGACGGGGGTTCGCAAGACCCAGTACTTC	CASSPTGVRKTQYF
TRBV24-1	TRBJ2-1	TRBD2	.	TGTGCCACCAGTGAACCGGGACTAGCGGTGAATGAGCAGTTCTTC	CATSEPGLAVNEQFF
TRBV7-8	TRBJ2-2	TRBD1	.	TGTGCCAGCAGCTGGGGACAGGGCACCGGGGAGCTGTTTTTT	CASSWGQGTGELFF
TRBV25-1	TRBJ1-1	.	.	TGTGCCAGCAGTGACATCACTGAAGCTTTCTTT	CASSDITEAFF
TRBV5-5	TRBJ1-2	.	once	TGTGCCAGCAGCTTGGCTTTCCTGGGCGGCTACACCTTC	CASSLAFLGGYTF
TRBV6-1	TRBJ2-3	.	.	TGTGCCAGCAGTGAAGGCGGGGTCACAGATACGCAGTATTTT	CASSEGGVTDTQYF
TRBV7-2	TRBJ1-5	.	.	TGTGCCAGCAGCACTACCCAGGGGCGCCAGCCCCAGCATTTT	CASSTTQGRQPQHF
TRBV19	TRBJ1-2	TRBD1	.	TGTGCCAGTAGTATTGGACAGGTCTATGGCTACACCTTC	CASSIGQVYGYTF
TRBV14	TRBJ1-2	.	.	TGTGCCAGCAGCCTAGACCGGGGAGCGAAAACCTTC	CASSLDRGAKTF
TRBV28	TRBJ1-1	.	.	TGTGCCAGCAGTCGAGGGATGGACACTGAAGCTTTCTTT	CASSRGMDTEAFF
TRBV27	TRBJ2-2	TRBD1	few	TGTGCCAGCAGTGCCGACAGGGGCCTCGGGGAGCTGTTTTTT	CASSADRGLGELFF
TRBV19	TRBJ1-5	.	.	TGTGCCAGTAGTATTGGATGGCGGGGCGGTAGAGCGAATCAGCCCCAGCATTTT	CASSIGWRGGRANQPQHF
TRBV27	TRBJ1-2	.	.	TGTGCCACGGGAGGGAACTTCTATGGCTACACCTTC	CATGGNFYGYTF
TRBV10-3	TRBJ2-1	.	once	TGTGCCATCAGCCCCGGTAGCCCGAGGAATGAGCAGTTCTTC	CAISPGSPRNEQFF
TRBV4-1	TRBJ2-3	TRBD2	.	TGCGCCAGCAGCCCGGGACTAGCGGTCACAGATACGCAGTATTTT	CASSPGLAVTDTQYF
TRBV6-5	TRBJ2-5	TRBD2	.	TGTGCCAGCAGGCGACTAGCGGAAGAGACCCAGTACTTC	CASRRLAEETQYF
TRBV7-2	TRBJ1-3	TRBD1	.	TGTGCCAGCAGCCTGGGACAGGGACGCTCTGGAAACACCATATATTTT	CASSLGQGRSGNTIYF
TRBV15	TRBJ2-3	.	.	TGTGCCACCAGCAGAGATACAGGTGGTGCAGATACGCAGTATTTT	CATSRDTGGADTQYF
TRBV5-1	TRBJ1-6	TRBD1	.	TGCGCCAGCAGCTACAGGGGAGTTGATTCACCCCTCCACTTT	CASSYRGVDSPLHF
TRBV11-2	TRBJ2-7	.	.	TGTGCCAGCAGCCGGAGTACCGAGCAGTACTTC	CASSRSTEQYF
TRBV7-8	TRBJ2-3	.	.	TGTGCCAGCAGCCTCTGGAGACTGGTGACAGATACGCAGTATTTT	CASSLWRLVTDTQYF
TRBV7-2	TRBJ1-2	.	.	TGTGCCAGCAGCCCCTCCGGGGGGCGAGGCTACACCTTC	CASSPSGGRGYTF
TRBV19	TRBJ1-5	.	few	TGTGCCGGGGGTGTCCAGGGGTACGGGCAGCCCCAGCATTTT	CAGGVQGYGQPQHF
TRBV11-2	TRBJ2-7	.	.	TGTGCCAGCAGCCCGGACAGTCCCTACGAGCAGTACTTC	CASSPDSPYEQYF
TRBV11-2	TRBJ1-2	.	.	TGTGCCAGCAGCTTATTCGCGGGGGGAAACTATGGCTACACCTTC	CASSLFAGGNYGYTF
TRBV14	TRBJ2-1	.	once	TGTGCCAGCAGCCAAGGCCGGGTAGAGCAGTTCTTC	CASSQGRVEQFF
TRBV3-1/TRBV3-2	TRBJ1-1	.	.	TGTGCCAGCAGCCTGACTGTCAGGAACACTGAAGCTTTCTTT	CASSLTVRNTEAFF
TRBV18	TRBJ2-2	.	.	TGTGCCAGCTCCCCTAGAGAGGACACCGGGGAGCTGTTTTTT	CASSPREDTGELFF
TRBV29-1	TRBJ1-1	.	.	TGCAGCGTTCATCAGGAGGGCTCGAACACTGAAGCTTTCTTT	CSVHQEGSNTEAFF
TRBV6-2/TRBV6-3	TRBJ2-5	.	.	TGTGCCAGCACCCCGGACAGCCTCACGGAGACCCAGTACTTC	CASTPDSLTETQYF
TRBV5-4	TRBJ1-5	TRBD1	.	TGTGCCAGCAGCTTACAGGGGGCGAATCAGCCCCAGCATTTT	CASSLQGANQPQHF
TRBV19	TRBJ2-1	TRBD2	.	TGTGCCACCATAGGGCTAGCGGGGGGACAACGGTTCTTC	CATIGLAGGQRFF
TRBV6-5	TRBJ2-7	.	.	TGTGCCAGCAGAGCGACAGGGAGGCCCTACGAGCAGTACTTC	CASRATGRPYEQYF
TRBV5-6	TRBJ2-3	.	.	TGTGCCAGCAGCTTGGGTCTCACAGATACGCAGTATTTT	CASSLGLTDTQYF
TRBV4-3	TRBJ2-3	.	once	TGCGCCAGCAGCCAGGCGGGGCCGCAGTATTTT	CASSQAGPQYF
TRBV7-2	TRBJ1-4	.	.	TGTGCCAGCAGTCCGTGGGGGGTGGGTGAAAAACTGTTTTTT	CASSPWGVGEKLFF
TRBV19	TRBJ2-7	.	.	TGTGCCAGTAGTATAGATGGGGCTCTCAAAAACGAGCAGTACTTC	CASSIDGALKNEQYF